This T cell receptor (beta chain) was recorded in a study of Graves' ophthalmopathy and Graves' hyperthyroidism. The V segment lost 3 bases and the J segment 4 bases; nucleotides outside the gene matches: 9. The CDR3 covers 16 residues. Germline assignment: CDR1 SGDLS and CDR2 YYNGEE. Researchers took RNA transcripts and amplified TCR beta CDR3 regions from them. Following a first-round RT-PCR that used HTBI primers, a second-round multiplex PCR was carried out. TCRdb re-analysed the multiplex PCR reads in MiXCR, keeping a single row per CDR3 protein. The sample shows roughly 700,000 distinct CDR3 sequences, approximately 40% of them seen only once. Broader study findings: An approximately 82% specificity and approximately 88% sensitivity were achieved by a 13-signature model that separated ophthalmopathy from stable hyperthyroidism.

This clonotype was recorded a few times. Antigen specificity is unknown. Sample: peripheral blood. The source is an adult man with Graves' ophthalmopathy. The chain joins TRBV9 to TRBJ1-2; 10 nucleotides agree with TRBD1. CDR3 amino acids: CASSGGDRGFFYGYTF. The CDR3 DNA is TGTGCCAGCAGCGGCGGGGACAGGGGATTTTTCTATGGCTACACCTTC.